The clone carrying this TCR beta chain is a singleton in its sample. Its matching antigen is unknown. The record originates from a study of long-term antiretroviral therapy in people with HIV. Study-level findings and limits: CDR3 lengths in HIV samples spanned a narrower range than controls.

Investigators performed immunoSEQ version v3.0 at survey level. Per-sample TRB depth target: 40,000-50,000 T-cell genomes. The repertoire was sequenced with immunoSEQ multiplex PCR; TCRdb's copy has only in-frame clones and lacks some. The table lists about 31,000 clones, over 75% of them singletons. In each sample, 1-10 million cryopreserved PBMC were present before DNA extraction. Germline V gives CDR1 SGHRS, CDR2 YFSETQ. The V gene end was trimmed by 3 bases and the J gene end by 9 bases; junction bases not matched to a gene: 10. The CDR3 is 15 amino acids. This sequence originates from a man between 18 and 35 years old with HIV. The sequencing used unsorted PBMCs, collected 0.8 years before starting antiretroviral therapy. This rearrangement joins TRBV5-1 to TRBJ2-4; 9 bases align to TRBD2. CDR3 residues: CASSSRSGSWGIQYF. DNA for the CDR3: TGCGCCAGCAGCTCCCGTAGCGGGAGTTGGGGCATTCAGTACTTC.